These T cell receptor beta chains were read from a single sample in a study of cytomegalovirus exposure and HLA in healthy donors. TCRdb keeps only in-frame clones here, not all; method: immunoSEQ multiplex PCR. The sample consists of under 80,000 clones, roughly 75% of them appearing once. Sequencing was done on a sample of PBMCs. These receptors all stem from a woman aged 25-40 years in good health and CMV-seronegative. CDR3s include the opening cysteine and the closing phenylalanine or tryptophan. D genes are given only for firm matches.

J gene,D gene,V gene,CDR3 protein
TRBJ2-2,TRBD2,TRBV2,CASSDVAGRSNTGELFF
TRBJ2-3,TRBD2,TRBV7-9,CASSSRSGGRADTQYF
TRBJ2-7,TRBD2,TRBV29-1,CSVALGGSYEQYF
TRBJ1-1,-,TRBV7-2,CASSSLGGDTEAFF
TRBJ2-5,TRBD2,TRBV18,CASSPGTLAGGLRQETQYF
TRBJ2-1,-,TRBV14,CASSHGLNDEQFF
TRBJ1-4,TRBD1,TRBV15,CATSRAVSLRTGGATNEKLFF
TRBJ2-2,TRBD2,TRBV5-1,CASGTQAGGLNTGELFF
TRBJ2-7,TRBD2,TRBV27,CASSSLGLAGGPHSYEQYF
TRBJ2-7,-,TRBV13,CASSSVDSSGSEQYF
TRBJ2-2,TRBD2,TRBV5-4,CASSLAVGSGRLRTGELFF
TRBJ2-7,TRBD2,TRBV6-6,CASSPPPLADIYEQYF
TRBJ2-3,TRBD2,TRBV19,CASSGLAGGGGTDTQYF
TRBJ1-5,TRBD1,TRBV25-1,CASSENRGLTQPQHF
TRBJ1-1,-,TRBV7-6,CASSLALGVNTEAFF
TRBJ2-3,-,TRBV5-4,CASSTQAGADTQYF
TRBJ1-1,-,TRBV29-1,CSVGTQANTEAFF
TRBJ2-1,TRBD2,TRBV7-3,CASSLDSGSYNEQFF
TRBJ2-1,TRBD2,TRBV10-3,CAISSSGTSVDNEQFF
TRBJ2-3,-,TRBV21-1,CASTTEGTRDTQYF
TRBJ2-7,TRBD2,TRBV9,CASSVGGRTSGSYEQYF
TRBJ2-3,-,TRBV9,CASSVVGGSLDTQYF
TRBJ1-5,-,TRBV19,CASSIAGLRFNQPQHF
TRBJ2-5,-,TRBV2,CASSEVVGGEETQYF
TRBJ2-5,TRBD2,TRBV7-2,CASSLAVSSGILGETQYF
TRBJ2-2,TRBD1,TRBV7-6,CASSHTGGDTGELFF
TRBJ2-1,-,TRBV5-5,CASSSTGTYDNEQFF
TRBJ2-1,-,TRBV29-1,CSALRGSSYNEQFF
TRBJ2-5,-,TRBV29-1,CSVLPTSRETQYF
TRBJ2-5,TRBD2,TRBV7-9,CASNTGTRPQETQYF
TRBJ2-5,TRBD1,TRBV16,CASSLTGRGETQYF
TRBJ1-1,-,TRBV28,CASRGAGTEAFF
TRBJ1-1,-,TRBV28,CASSPQWNTEAFF
TRBJ2-1,TRBD1,TRBV9,CASSATGGAYNEQFF